Below are 30 T cell receptor beta chains sequenced from a single sample in a study of T cell responses to AZD1222 COVID-19 vaccine. Using immunoSEQ multiplex PCR, the repertoire was profiled, and TCRdb retains in-frame clones only, with some absent. Here the sample spans nearly 35,000 clones, around 88% being singletons. Here the sequenced sample was peripheral blood, taken on day 0 of AZD1222 vaccination. The receptors derive from an adult in good health.

About this clone itself: Other nucleotide sequences from this sample produce the same CDR3. The chain employs TRBV6-1 and TRBJ1-6, with TRBD1 identical over 8 bases. Trimming at V came to 3 bases and at J to 10 bases, leaving 5 bases not matched to a gene. From germline, CDR1 is MNHNS and CDR2 SASEGT. The CDR3 extends over 14 amino acids. The CDR3 region is CASSDGTGGSPLHF. In nucleotides, the CDR3 is TGTGCCAGCAGTGATGGGACAGGAGGCTCACCCCTCCACTTT.

The J gene is TRBJ2-1, the V gene TRBV12-5; D is unclear. Germline V CDR1 and CDR2: LGHNT, FRNRAP. Trimming pared 3 bases from V and 7 bases from J, leaving 4 bases between. The CDR3 is made up of 11 amino acids. The CDR3 DNA follows: TGTGCTAGTGGTTTTTGGAATGAGCAGTTCTTC. Translation: CASGFWNEQFF.

This chain uses TRBV6-2 or TRBV6-3 with TRBJ1-2; a weak D match, TRBD1 (6 bases). Trimming cost V 6 bases and J 6 bases, with 17 bases left between them. Germline lookup yields CDR1 MNHEY and CDR2 SVGEGT. The CDR3 length is 14 residues. CDR3 coding DNA: TGTGCCAGCAGCCCAGGGGCGAGGAGAGATGGCTACACCTTC. It specifies CASSPGARRDGYTF.

The chain combines TRBV6-2 or TRBV6-3 with TRBJ2-3; 8 nucleotides match TRBD2. The V gene end was trimmed by 2 bases and the J gene end by 1 base; junction bases not matched to a gene: 5. The CDR3 runs to 16 residues. The germline V gene encodes CDR1 MNHEY and CDR2 SVGEGT. CDR3 residues: CASSYPGRGGTDTQYF. The CDR3 DNA follows: TGTGCCAGCAGTTACCCCGGGCGGGGGGGCACAGATACGCAGTATTTT.

The CDR3 DNA is TGTGCCATCAGTGCGGACCAAGAGACCCAGTACTTC. It yields the protein CAISADQETQYF. This chain connects TRBV10-3 to TRBJ2-5, with D uncertain. Trimming shortened V by 4 bases and J by 0 bases, and 3 bases separated the two germline ends. Per the germline V gene, CDR1 is ENHRY and CDR2 is SYGVKD. The CDR3 is 12 amino acids.

The chain has TRBV19 and TRBJ2-2; weak D call: TRBD1 (6 bases). The germline V and J ends were trimmed by 1 base and 4 bases, with 16 bases remaining between them. There are 17 residues in the CDR3. CDR1 and CDR2 (germline): LNHDA, SQIVND (reference sequence). CDR3 bases: TGTGCCAGTAGTATAGGGCTCGGCAGGGGAAGCACCGGGGAGCTGTTTTTT. It codes for CASSIGLGRGSTGELFF. Based on the CDR3 plus reference TRBV19 and TRBJ2-2, the full variable domain is DGGITQSPKYLFRKEGQNVTLSCEQNLNHDAMYWYRQDPGQGLRLIYYSQIVNDFQKGDIAEGYSVSREKKESFPLTVTSAQKNPTAFYLCASSIGLGRGSTGELFFGEGSRLTVL.

The CDR3 DNA is TGTGCCAGCACCCGACTAGCGGGAGGGCAAGAGACCCAGTACTTC. Its protein is CASTRLAGGQETQYF. The chain carries TRBV6-4 and TRBJ2-5; 14 bases agree with TRBD2. The germline V gene encodes CDR1 MRHNA and CDR2 SNTAGT. Trimming at V came to 7 bases and at J to 2 bases, leaving 3 bases not matched to a gene. The CDR3 covers 15 residues.

This chain joins TRBV7-2 and TRBJ1-1; unclear D gene. Trimming removed 1 base at V and 1 base at J, with 13 bases between. CDR1 and CDR2 from the germline V gene are SGHTA and FQGNSA. The CDR3 totals 16 residues. The DNA for the CDR3 is TGTGCCAGCAGCTTAGGGGTCGGGAGAGCGAACACTGAAGCTTTCTTT. Translation gives CASSLGVGRANTEAFF.

Here the CDR3 DNA reads TGCGCCAGCAGCCAAGGGACAGGCTGGGGGGAGACCCAGTACTTC. Its translation is CASSQGTGWGETQYF. The V gene is TRBV4-1, the J gene TRBJ2-5; 7 bases fit TRBD1. The CDR3 spans 15 residues. CDR1 and CDR2 from the germline V gene are MGHRA and YSYEKL. Losses at the gene ends were 1 base for V and 5 bases for J; bases not matched to a gene: 7.

The chain combines TRBV7-3 with TRBJ2-1; tentatively, D is TRBD1 (6 bases). Between the trimmed V and J ends, which lost 1 base and 4 bases, there was a span of 11 bases. Germline V gene lookup returns CDR1 SGHTA and CDR2 FQGTGA. This CDR3 region has 15 residues. The CDR3 DNA sequence: TGTGCCAGCAGCTTAATGGCAGGGGATTACAATGAGCAGTTCTTC. This codes for CASSLMAGDYNEQFF.

A few counts support this clone. The chain combines TRBV4-1 with TRBJ2-1; 8 bases align to TRBD2. V lost 1 base, J lost 4 bases, and 3 bases stayed unmatched. CDR3 length: 15 amino acids. Germline V gene data show CDR1 as MGHRA and CDR2 as YSYEKL. CDR3 nucleotides: TGCGCCAGCAGCCAAGTCATAGCGGGGTACAATGAGCAGTTCTTC. Its translation is CASSQVIAGYNEQFF.

The rearrangement uses TRBV14 and TRBJ1-2; D gene unclear. V was clipped by 1 base and J by 8 bases, with 14 bases between them. The CDR3 runs to 14 residues. The V gene's germline CDR1 is SGHDN and CDR2 FVKESK. The CDR3 loop reads CASSQVRSPGGYTF. DNA for the CDR3: TGTGCCAGCAGCCAAGTCCGATCCCCGGGGGGCTACACCTTC. The complete variable domain, with remaining parts taken from reference TRBV14 and TRBJ1-2, reads EAGVTQFPSHSVIEKGQTVTLRCDPISGHDNLYWYRRVMGKEIKFLLHFVKESKQDESGMPNNRFLAERTGGTYSTLKVQPAELEDSGVYFCASSQVRSPGGYTFGSGTRLTVV.

V and J are TRBV5-6 and TRBJ2-1; TRBD2 might be the D (5 bases). Germline V CDR1 and CDR2: SGHDT, YYEEEE. V was cut by 4 bases and J by 4 bases, with 6 bases left in between. This CDR3 region has 12 residues. CDR3 sequence (DNA): TGTGCCAGCAGCGGGGAGTACAATGAGCAGTTCTTC. This gives the protein CASSGEYNEQFF. Full variable domain (rest looked up from reference TRBV5-6 and TRBJ2-1): DAGVTQSPTHLIKTRGQQVTLRCSPKSGHDTVSWYQQALGQGPQFIFQYYEEEERQRGNFPDRFSGHQFPNYSSELNVNALLLGDSALYLCASSGEYNEQFFGPGTRLTVL.

The chain couples TRBV30 to TRBJ1-4; 7 bases agree with TRBD1. The CDR3 totals 15 residues. Trimming at V came to 0 bases and at J to 6 bases, leaving 7 bases not matched to a gene. CDR1 and CDR2 (germline): GTSNPN, SVGIG (reference sequence). The CDR3 DNA reads as TGTGCCTGGAGTGTGGTTAGGGGGCGGGATGAAAAACTGTTTTTT. Translated: CAWSVVRGRDEKLFF.

The V gene is TRBV6-5, the J gene TRBJ1-5; no reliable D call. Trimming took 5 bases from V and 1 from J, leaving 12 bases between them. Germline V CDR1 and CDR2: MNHEY, SVGAGI. This CDR3 comprises 15 residues. The CDR3 protein is CASSHRASSNQPQHF. The CDR3 bases are TGTGCCAGCAGTCACCGGGCCAGCAGCAATCAGCCCCAGCATTTT.

The V call is TRBV24-1, the J call TRBJ2-4; D is unclear. V lost 4 bases to trimming and J lost 0 bases, with 6 bases between them. This CDR3 spans 14 amino acids. Germline CDR1 and CDR2: KGHDR and SFDVKD. CDR3 DNA: TGTGCCACCAGTGACCTTCTAGCCAAAAACATTCAGTACTTC. Amino acid sequence: CATSDLLAKNIQYF.

The rearrangement uses TRBV10-3 and TRBJ2-6, with 7 bases matching TRBD1. CDR1 is ENHRY, CDR2 SYGVKD, per germline. V lost 3 bases and J lost 3; bases outside the gene matches: 11. The CDR3 length is 18 residues. Written as DNA, the CDR3 is TGTGCCATCAGTGACAAGAGCGAAGGGGGCGATGGGGCCAACGTCCTGACTTTC. The encoded protein is CAISDKSEGGDGANVLTF.

This clone was detected once. The J gene is TRBJ2-1, the V gene TRBV30; either TRBD1 or TRBD2 may fit D (5 bases each). Trimming cost V 2 bases and J 6 bases, with 11 bases left between them. There are 13 residues in the CDR3. In germline, CDR1 is GTSNPN, CDR2 SVGIG (reference sequence). CDR3 residues: CAWSKRDPNEQFF. CDR3 nucleotides: TGTGCCTGGAGTAAACGGGACCCCAATGAGCAGTTCTTC. The whole variable domain, remainder taken from reference TRBV30 and TRBJ2-1, is SQTIHQWPATLVQPVGSPLSLECTVEGTSNPNLYWYRQAAGRGLQLLFYSVGIGQISSEVPQNLSASRPQDRQFILSSKKLLLSDSGFYLCAWSKRDPNEQFFGPGTRLTVL.

The chain recombines TRBV5-1 with TRBJ1-1; the D is unclear. The CDR3 covers 14 residues. The germline CDR1 and CDR2 sequences are SGHRS and YFSETQ. Trimming took off 0 bases at V and 3 bases at J, with 9 bases between the two ends. The CDR3 here is CASSLGVSDTEAFF. The CDR3 DNA sequence: TGCGCCAGCAGCTTGGGGGTATCGGACACTGAAGCTTTCTTT.

This clone appeared a few times. The chain couples TRBV27 to TRBJ1-1, with TRBD1 as a possible D gene (5 bases). Trimming shortened V by 2 bases and J by 4 bases, and 14 bases separated the two germline ends. This CDR3 contains 15 residues. CDR1 MNHEY and CDR2 SMNVEV come from the germline V gene (reference sequence). CDR3 DNA: TGTGCCAGCAGTTTAAGTGGTCAGGGTAGCACTGAAGCTTTCTTT. It yields the protein CASSLSGQGSTEAFF.

This chain uses TRBV2 with TRBJ1-6, with a possible D match to TRBD1 (5 bases). Trimming left V 4 bases short and J 10 bases short, with 11 bases between. Germline V gives CDR1 SNHLY, CDR2 FYNNEI. The CDR3 contains 13 residues. CDR3 coding DNA: TGTGCCAGCAGTGTCGGGGAGGGGTCACCCCTCCACTTT. The encoded protein is CASSVGEGSPLHF.

The chain combines TRBV6-2 or TRBV6-3 with TRBJ2-5; D not resolved. V was shortened by 0 bases and J by 1 base, with 3 bases between the two germline ends. This CDR3 is 13 amino acids long. From germline, CDR1 is MNHEY and CDR2 SVGEGT. CDR3 DNA: TGTGCCAGCAGTTACTCCTTCCAAGAGACCCAGTACTTC. It encodes CASSYSFQETQYF.

A remark on this clone: A read error may be the cause here, since a much bigger clone is one base away. The chain carries TRBV2 and TRBJ1-5; D gene unclear. The ends were cut back, 6 bases at V and 0 bases at J, with 3 bases in the middle. Germline V gives CDR1 SNHLY, CDR2 FYNNEI. The CDR3 totals 12 residues. CDR3 amino acids: CASRISNQPQHF. CDR3 coding DNA: TGTGCCAGCAGGATTAGCAATCAGCCCCAGCATTTT.

The V gene is TRBV7-9, the J gene TRBJ2-2; 10 nucleotides line up with TRBD1. The germline gives CDR1 SEHNR, CDR2 FQNEAQ (reference sequence). Unmatched junction bases numbered 7, after V lost 5 bases and J lost 7 bases. This CDR3 has 15 residues. CDR3: CASSPGQGLGGELFF. CDR3 DNA: TGTGCCAGCAGCCCGGGACAGGGGTTAGGCGGGGAGCTGTTTTTT. Looking up the rest from reference TRBV7-9 and TRBJ2-2 gives the full variable domain: DTGVSQNPRHKITKRGQNVTFRCDPISEHNRLYWYRQTLGQGPEFLTYFQNEAQLEKSRLLSDRFSAERPKGSFSTLEIQRTEQGDSAMYLCASSPGQGLGGELFFGEGSRLTVL.

This chain links TRBV10-3 with TRBJ1-5; TRBD1 matches at 7 bases. V lost 2 bases and J lost 3; bases outside the gene matches: 4. This CDR3 contains 15 residues. Germline V gives CDR1 ENHRY, CDR2 SYGVKD. CDR3 in amino acids: CAISEGTVVNQPQHF. DNA of the CDR3: TGTGCCATCAGTGAGGGGACAGTTGTCAATCAGCCCCAGCATTTT.

V and J are TRBV10-3 and TRBJ1-2; D might be TRBD1 (5 bases). V lost 2 bases, J lost 2 bases, and 15 bases lay in between. The CDR3 length is 16 residues. The V gene's germline CDR1 is ENHRY and CDR2 SYGVKD. The CDR3 nucleotides read TGTGCCATCAGTGAGCCCGATGGGGCGGGGAACTATGGCTACACCTTC. Translating it yields CAISEPDGAGNYGYTF.

The chain joins TRBV7-8 to TRBJ1-2; D gene ambiguous. CDR3 length equals 16 residues. V lost 5 bases and J 4 bases, leaving 20 bases between the germline ends. Germline CDR1 is SGHVS and CDR2 is FQNEAQ. For the CDR3, the DNA is TGTGCCAGCAGCCCGTTGCGGATTCCCCCCTCCTATGGCTACACCTTC. It encodes CASSPLRIPPSYGYTF.

The chain is built from TRBV13 and TRBJ2-3, with unresolved D. The CDR3 loop spans 15 amino acids. V was pared by 4 bases and J by 0 bases, with 11 bases between. Germline V CDR1 and CDR2: PRHDT, FYEKMQ (reference sequence). CDR3 nucleotide sequence: TGTGCCAGCAGCTCGCCGTTTGGGAGCACAGATACGCAGTATTTT. Its translation is CASSSPFGSTDTQYF.

The J gene is TRBJ2-1, the V gene TRBV7-9, with 10 bases lining up with TRBD2. CDR3 size: 15 residues. The germline gives CDR1 SEHNR, CDR2 FQNEAQ (reference sequence). V was pared by 1 base and J by 7 bases, with 4 bases of the junction left unmatched. As DNA, the CDR3 is TGTGCCAGCAGCTTAGGGAGCGGGGGGGCGAATGAGCAGTTCTTC. It translates to CASSLGSGGANEQFF.

This chain connects TRBV5-1 to TRBJ1-4; D gene uncertain. V lost 1 base and J 4 bases, leaving 5 bases between the germline ends. Per the germline V gene, CDR1 is SGHRS and CDR2 is YFSETQ. This CDR3 has 13 amino acids. The CDR3 DNA is TGCGCCAGCAGCTTGAATAGTAATGAAAAACTGTTTTTT. This codes for CASSLNSNEKLFF.